This TCR beta chain was observed in a study of T cells expressing NK-cell markers. Study-level information: According to the study, TCR beta repertoires originated from sorted CD3+CD56+NKG2C+, CD3+CD56+NKG2C- and CD3+CD56-NKG2C+ T cells. HCMV serostatus: seven of eight sequenced donors positive, one negative.

CDR3 length: 16 residues. Germline V gives CDR1 SEHNR, CDR2 FQNEAQ (reference sequence). From the 5' RACE reads, TCRdb lists one entry per CDR3 protein and no DNA. Its table records roughly 160,000 distinct CDR3 sequences. This chain uses TRBV7-9 with TRBJ1-2; the D call from TCRdb, TRBD1, cannot be confirmed without DNA. The sequence derives from a woman between 18 and 70 years old in good health. Sequenced sample: blood T cells: a sorted CD56 or NKG2C T cell subset, CD4+ or CD8+ T cells, or bulk PBMC T cells (not recorded which). The CDR3 loop reads CASSSSAMGQGYGYTF. Complete variable domain (other parts from reference TRBV7-9 and TRBJ1-2): DTGVSQNPRHKITKRGQNVTFRCDPISEHNRLYWYRQTLGQGPEFLTYFQNEAQLEKSRLLSDRFSAERPKGSFSTLEIQRTEQGDSAMYLCASSSSAMGQGYGYTFGSGTRLTVV.